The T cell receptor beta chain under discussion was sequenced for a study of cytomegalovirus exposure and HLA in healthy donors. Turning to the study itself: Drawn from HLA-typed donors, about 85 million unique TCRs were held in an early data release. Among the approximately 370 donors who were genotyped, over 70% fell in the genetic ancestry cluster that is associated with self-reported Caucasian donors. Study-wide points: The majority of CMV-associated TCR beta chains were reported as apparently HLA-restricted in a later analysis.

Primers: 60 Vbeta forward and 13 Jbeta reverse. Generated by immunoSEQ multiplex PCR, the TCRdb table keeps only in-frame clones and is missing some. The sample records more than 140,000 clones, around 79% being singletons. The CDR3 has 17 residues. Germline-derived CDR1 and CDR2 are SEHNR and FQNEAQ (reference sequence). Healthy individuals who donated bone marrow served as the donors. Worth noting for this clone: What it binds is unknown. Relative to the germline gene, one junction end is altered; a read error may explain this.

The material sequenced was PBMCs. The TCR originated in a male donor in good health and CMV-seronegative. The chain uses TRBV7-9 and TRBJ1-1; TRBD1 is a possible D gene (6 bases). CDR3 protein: CSSTLGGRPTLNTEAFF. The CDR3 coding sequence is TGTTCCAGCACCCTAGGGGGACGGCCGACGTTGAACACTGAAGCTTTCTTT. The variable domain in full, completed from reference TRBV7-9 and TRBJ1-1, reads DTGVSQNPRHKITKRGQNVTFRCDPISEHNRLYWYRQTLGQGPEFLTYFQNEAQLEKSRLLSDRFSAERPKGSFSTLEIQRTEQGDSAMYLCSSTLGGRPTLNTEAFFGQGTRLTVV.